This TCR beta chain is drawn from a study of Ad26.COV2.S vaccination and SARS-CoV-2 variants. Profiled with immunoSEQ multiplex PCR; TCRdb holds only in-frame clones, not every one. The repertoire includes 300,000 to 400,000 clones, 70% to 90% of them detected once, and approximately 11% sits in the top ten. This CDR3 is built from 15 residues. V lost 7 bases and J lost 8; bases outside the gene matches: 9. In germline, CDR1 is LNHDA, CDR2 SQIVND (reference sequence). Notes on this clone: The antigen remains unidentified.

The treatment denotes: 15 to 20 received Ad26.COV2.S at low or high dose, single or two shots; several received placebo; per-sample allocation not given. Sampling was done on day 63 after the first vaccine or placebo injection. Recruitment in Boston yielded a donor of adult age, 18-55 years. Whole-study findings and limits: TCR breadth and depth analyses may have underestimated total T cell responses.

The V gene is TRBV19, the J gene TRBJ2-1; 12 nucleotides line up with TRBD2. The starting material was peripheral blood, obtained in a trial of Ad26.COV2.S vaccine versus placebo. The receptor's source is a person aged 18-65 years who received the Ad26.COV2.S COVID-19 vaccine or a placebo. The CDR3 DNA reads as TGTGCCAGTACCTTTACTAGCGGGAGGAGCTATGAGCAGTTCTTC. Encoded protein: CASTFTSGRSYEQFF.